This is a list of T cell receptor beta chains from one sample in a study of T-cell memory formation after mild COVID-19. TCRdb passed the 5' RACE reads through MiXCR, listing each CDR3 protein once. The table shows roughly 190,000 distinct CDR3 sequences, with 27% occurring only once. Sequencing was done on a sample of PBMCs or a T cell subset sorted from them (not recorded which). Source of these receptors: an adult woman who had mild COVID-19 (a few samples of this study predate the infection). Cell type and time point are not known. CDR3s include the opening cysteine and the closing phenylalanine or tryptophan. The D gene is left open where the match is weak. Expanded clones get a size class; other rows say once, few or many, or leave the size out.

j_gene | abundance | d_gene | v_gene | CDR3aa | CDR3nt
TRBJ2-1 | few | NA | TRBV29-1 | CSVEQGTPHEQFF | TGCAGCGTTGAGCAGGGCACCCCCCATGAGCAGTTCTTC
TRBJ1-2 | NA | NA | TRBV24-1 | CATSIDSNYGYTF | TGTGCCACCTCGATAGACAGCAACTATGGCTACACCTTC
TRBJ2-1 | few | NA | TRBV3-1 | CASSPYGGHNEQFF | TGTGCCAGCAGCCCCTACGGAGGGCACAATGAGCAGTTCTTC
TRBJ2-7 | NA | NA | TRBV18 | CASSPPPSGGTSYEQYF | TGTGCCAGCTCACCCCCCCCCAGTGGAGGGACTTCCTACGAGCAGTACTTC
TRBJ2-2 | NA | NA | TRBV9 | CASSVDGSGTGELFF | TGTGCCAGCAGCGTAGATGGAAGTGGGACCGGGGAGCTGTTTTTT
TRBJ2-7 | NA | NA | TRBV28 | CASRIDRTSSYEQYF | TGTGCCAGCCGAATAGACCGGACGAGCTCCTACGAGCAGTACTTC
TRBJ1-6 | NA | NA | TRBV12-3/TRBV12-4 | CASHSTGQINSPLHF | TGTGCCAGCCACTCCACCGGCCAGATTAATTCACCCCTCCACTTT
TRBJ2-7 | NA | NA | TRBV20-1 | CSARDQGGPRSGYEQYF | TGCAGTGCTAGAGATCAGGGCGGCCCCAGATCGGGCTACGAGCAGTACTTC
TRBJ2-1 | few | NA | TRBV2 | CASNTGTGGSYNEQFF | TGTGCCAGCAATACCGGGACTGGCGGCTCCTACAATGAGCAGTTCTTC
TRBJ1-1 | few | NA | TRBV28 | CASSSGVPFSLAAFF | TGTGCCAGCAGTTCAGGCGTCCCTTTTTCCCTCGCCGCTTTCTTT
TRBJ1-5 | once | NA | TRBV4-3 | CASSQDLGGRVQPQHF | TGCGCCAGCAGCCAAGATCTGGGGGGCCGCGTTCAGCCCCAGCATTTT
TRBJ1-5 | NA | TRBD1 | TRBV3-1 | CASSPTGQGNQPQHF | TGTGCCAGCAGCCCGACGGGACAGGGGAATCAGCCCCAGCATTTT
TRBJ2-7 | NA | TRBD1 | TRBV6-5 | CASSPDRGGYEQYF | TGTGCCAGCAGCCCCGACAGGGGGGGTTACGAGCAGTACTTC
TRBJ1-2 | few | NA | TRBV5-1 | CASSLNQIYGYTF | TGCGCCAGCAGCTTGAACCAGATCTATGGCTACACCTTC
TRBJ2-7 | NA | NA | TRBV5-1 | CASSREPYEQYF | TGCGCCAGCAGCCGGGAGCCCTACGAGCAGTACTTC
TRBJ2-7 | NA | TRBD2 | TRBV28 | CASSPLADTSYEQYF | TGTGCCAGCAGTCCCCTAGCGGACACATCCTACGAGCAGTACTTC
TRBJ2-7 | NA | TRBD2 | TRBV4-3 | CASSQDTREGQYF | TGCGCCAGCAGCCAAGATACGAGGGAGGGGCAGTACTTC
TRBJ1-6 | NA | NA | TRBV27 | CASTGGAYNSPLHF | TGTGCCAGCACTGGGGGCGCCTATAATTCACCCCTCCACTTT
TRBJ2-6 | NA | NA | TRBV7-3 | CASSFGLCSGANVLTF | TGTGCCAGCAGCTTCGGGCTGTGCTCTGGGGCCAACGTCCTGACTTTC
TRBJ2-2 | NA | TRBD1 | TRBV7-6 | CASSLGTTGKAGELFF | TGTGCCAGCAGCTTAGGGACGACAGGGAAGGCCGGGGAGCTGTTTTTT
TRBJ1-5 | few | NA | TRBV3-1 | CASSPPGNQPQHF | TGTGCCAGCAGCCCTCCGGGCAATCAGCCCCAGCATTTT
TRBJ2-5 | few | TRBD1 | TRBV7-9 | CASSPGQGTQETQYF | TGTGCCAGCAGCCCTGGACAGGGTACTCAAGAGACCCAGTACTTC
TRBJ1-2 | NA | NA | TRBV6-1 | CASIIDGARGYTF | TGTGCCAGCATTATTGACGGGGCCCGAGGCTACACCTTC
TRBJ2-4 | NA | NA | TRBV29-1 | CSVVRAKNIQYF | TGCAGCGTAGTACGGGCCAAAAACATTCAGTACTTC
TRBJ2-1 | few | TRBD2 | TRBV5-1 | CASSPGTSGSYEQFF | TGCGCCAGCAGCCCCGGGACTAGCGGGAGCTATGAGCAGTTCTTC
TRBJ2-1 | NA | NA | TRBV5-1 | CASSLLGEDPNEQFF | TGCGCCAGCAGCTTGCTAGGGGAAGATCCGAATGAGCAGTTCTTC
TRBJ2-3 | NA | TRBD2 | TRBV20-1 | CSARDRASGGADTQYF | TGCAGTGCTAGAGATCGGGCTAGCGGGGGTGCGGATACGCAGTATTTT
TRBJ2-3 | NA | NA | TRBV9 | CASSVNSGQDTQYF | TGTGCCAGCAGCGTAAACTCCGGTCAAGATACGCAGTATTTT
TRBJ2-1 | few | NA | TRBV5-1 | CASSSGTPSDEQFF | TGCGCCAGCAGCTCCGGGACCCCGTCGGATGAGCAGTTCTTC
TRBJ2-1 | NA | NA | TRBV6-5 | CASTEGSGYNEQFF | TGTGCCAGCACCGAAGGAAGCGGCTACAATGAGCAGTTCTTC
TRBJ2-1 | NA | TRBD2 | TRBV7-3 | CASSLTSGGAGEQFF | TGTGCCAGCAGCTTGACTAGCGGGGGGGCCGGTGAGCAGTTCTTC
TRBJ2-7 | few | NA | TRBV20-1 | CSADRGDIYEQYF | TGCAGTGCTGACCGGGGGGACATCTACGAGCAGTACTTC
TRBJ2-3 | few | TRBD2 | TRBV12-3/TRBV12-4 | CASRGPGGARDTQYF | TGTGCCAGCAGGGGACCGGGAGGAGCTAGAGATACGCAGTATTTT
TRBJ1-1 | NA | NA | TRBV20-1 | CSASRMQSGPIAFF | TGCAGTGCTAGTAGAATGCAGTCAGGCCCCATAGCTTTCTTT
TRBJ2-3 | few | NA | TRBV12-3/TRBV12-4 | CASTRSDTQYF | TGTGCCAGCACCCGATCAGATACGCAGTATTTT
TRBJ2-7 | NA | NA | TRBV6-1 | CASRRVLALSDEQYF | TGTGCCAGCAGGCGGGTGCTAGCTCTAAGCGACGAGCAGTACTTC
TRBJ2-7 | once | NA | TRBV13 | CASSLVRQGQNEQYF | TGTGCCAGCAGCTTAGTAAGGCAGGGACAAAACGAGCAGTACTTC
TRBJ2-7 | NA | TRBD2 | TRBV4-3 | CASSQGQVAGAYEQYF | TGCGCCAGCAGCCAAGGGCAGGTAGCGGGAGCCTACGAGCAGTACTTC
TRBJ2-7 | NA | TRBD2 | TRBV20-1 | CSAGLAGDGVYVEQYF | TGCAGTGCAGGACTAGCGGGAGACGGTGTGTATGTCGAGCAGTACTTC
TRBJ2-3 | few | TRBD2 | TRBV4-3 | CASSQSTSGFTDTQYF | TGCGCCAGCAGCCAGTCGACTAGCGGGTTCACAGATACGCAGTATTTT
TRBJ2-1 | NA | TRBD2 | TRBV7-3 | CASSFSGGPRGEQFF | TGTGCCAGCAGCTTCAGCGGGGGGCCTCGTGGTGAGCAGTTCTTC